Listed below are T cell receptor beta chains from one sample, sequenced in a study of blood T cell repertoires in COVID-19. Sequenced by immunoSEQ multiplex PCR; TCRdb stores in-frame clones only, minus some. The sample includes about 210,000 clones, approximately 90% of them seen just once. Sequenced: PBMCs or T cells enriched from blood (not recorded which). The origin of the receptors is a middle-aged woman with acute COVID-19. CDR3s include the opening cysteine and the closing phenylalanine or tryptophan. D genes are given only for firm matches. Rows may omit the clone size; those that give it use once, few, many or a size class.

TRBJ1-6,NA,TRBV6-2/TRBV6-3,TRBD1,CASSTGQGEYNSPLHF,TGTGCCAGCAGTACCGGACAGGGGGAGTATAATTCACCCCTCCACTTT
TRBJ2-1,few,TRBV4-2,TRBD2,CASSPGGVDIEQFF,TGTGCCAGCAGCCCCGGGGGGGTTGACATTGAGCAGTTCTTC
TRBJ2-3,NA,TRBV1,NA,CTSSHLKRAPGMNTQYF,TGCACCAGCAGCCACCTAAAGCGGGCCCCCGGGATGAATACGCAGTATTTT
TRBJ1-2,once,TRBV30,TRBD1,CAWSGQGFGYTF,TGTGCCTGGAGTGGACAGGGGTTTGGCTACACCTTC
TRBJ1-3,NA,TRBV5-1,TRBD1,CASSPTGSSGNTIYF,TGCGCCAGCAGCCCGACAGGGAGCTCCGGAAACACCATATATTTT
TRBJ1-2,NA,TRBV10-1,NA,CASSRDNYGYTF,TGCGCCAGCAGTCGCGATAACTATGGCTACACCTTC
TRBJ1-6,NA,TRBV10-1,NA,CASNEQRNSPLHF,TGCGCCAGCAACGAACAGCGGAATTCACCCCTCCACTTT
TRBJ1-1,NA,TRBV5-4,NA,CASSLGGGRNTEAFF,TGTGCCAGCAGCTTGGGTGGCGGCCGGAACACTGAAGCTTTCTTT
TRBJ2-5,NA,TRBV7-9,NA,CASSFSVRVRGGDQETQYF,TGTGCCAGCAGCTTCTCCGTACGCGTCCGGGGTGGCGACCAAGAGACCCAGTACTTC
TRBJ1-3,once,TRBV5-6,NA,CASNHRETIYF,TGTGCCAGCAACCACAGGGAAACCATATATTTT
TRBJ2-3,NA,TRBV4-3,TRBD1,CASSQDSSTGVGTDTQYF,TGCGCCAGCAGCCAAGATAGTAGCACAGGGGTAGGCACAGATACGCAGTATTTT
TRBJ2-1,NA,TRBV18,TRBD1,CASYRDRVQSEQFF,TGTGCCAGCTACCGGGACAGGGTACAGAGTGAGCAGTTCTTC
TRBJ2-3,once,TRBV5-4,TRBD1,CASSFGQGRRNTQYF,TGTGCCAGCAGCTTTGGACAGGGGAGGAGAAATACGCAGTATTTT
TRBJ1-3,NA,TRBV30,NA,CAWSVLRTVSGNTIYF,TGTGCCTGGAGTGTACTCCGGACAGTCTCTGGAAACACCATATATTTT
TRBJ2-1,NA,TRBV7-2,NA,CASSSDRLYNEQFF,TGTGCCAGCAGCTCGGACAGACTATACAATGAGCAGTTCTTC
TRBJ1-2,NA,TRBV19,TRBD1,CASSIIEGAVDYGYTF,TGTGCCAGTAGTATTATCGAGGGGGCGGTCGACTATGGCTACACCTTC
TRBJ2-7,NA,TRBV3-1/TRBV3-2,NA,CASSQRRGRGSYEQYF,TGTGCCAGCAGCCAGCGCAGGGGTCGTGGCTCCTACGAGCAGTACTTC
TRBJ2-5,NA,TRBV12-3/TRBV12-4,NA,CASSRIAETQYF,TGTGCCAGCAGTCGAATTGCGGAGACCCAGTACTTC
TRBJ1-2,NA,TRBV19,NA,CASSTRLNYGYTF,TGTGCCAGTAGTACGCGTCTCAACTATGGCTACACCTTC
TRBJ1-5,NA,TRBV2,NA,CASSDISSQPQHF,TGTGCCAGTTCGGACATATCAAGTCAGCCCCAGCATTTT
TRBJ2-2,NA,TRBV11-2,NA,CASSVSGANTGELFF,TGTGCCAGCAGCGTTAGCGGCGCGAACACCGGGGAGCTGTTTTTT
TRBJ1-3,few,TRBV7-9,TRBD1,CASSSQQGENTIYF,TGTGCCAGCAGCTCGCAACAGGGGGAGAACACCATATATTTT
TRBJ2-1,few,TRBV7-2,NA,CASRGLGTTYNEQFF,TGTGCTTCCAGGGGCCTGGGGACTACTTACAATGAGCAGTTCTTC
TRBJ2-7,few,TRBV5-1,TRBD1,CASSGQGAAYEQYF,TGCGCCAGCAGCGGACAGGGGGCGGCCTACGAGCAGTACTTC
TRBJ2-5,NA,TRBV7-9,NA,CASSSQGGQETQYF,TGTGCCAGCAGCTCCCAGGGTGGGCAAGAGACCCAGTACTTC
TRBJ2-3,NA,TRBV5-6,TRBD1,CASSVPGQGTDTQYF,TGTGCCAGCAGCGTCCCGGGACAGGGCACAGATACGCAGTATTTT
TRBJ1-3,NA,TRBV5-1,TRBD1,CASSPGQGGLGNTIYF,TGCGCCAGCAGCCCCGGGCAGGGGGGCCTGGGAAACACCATATATTTT
TRBJ1-1,once,TRBV29-1,NA,CSVTGTRNTEAFF,TGCAGCGTAACCGGGACTCGGAACACTGAAGCTTTCTTT
TRBJ1-6,NA,TRBV7-2,TRBD1,CASRDPTGLNNSPLHF,TGTGCCAGCAGAGACCCGACAGGGTTGAACAATTCACCCCTCCACTTT
TRBJ2-7,NA,TRBV27,NA,CASSLTQGSEQYF,TGTGCCAGCAGTTTAACGCAGGGCTCCGAGCAGTACTTC
TRBJ1-5,NA,TRBV2,TRBD1,CASRLGDRGLSNQPQHF,TGTGCCAGCAGACTGGGGGACAGGGGGTTATCAAATCAGCCCCAGCATTTT
TRBJ2-1,NA,TRBV4-3,TRBD2,CASSQLPTSGRVYEQFF,TGCGCCAGCAGCCAACTACCGACTAGCGGGAGGGTCTATGAGCAGTTCTTC
TRBJ2-1,NA,TRBV19,TRBD2,CASSISPPRLAGAFVSSYNEQFF,TGTGCCAGTAGTATCTCCCCACCCCGACTAGCGGGAGCCTTTGTTAGCTCCTACAATGAGCAGTTCTTC